A single sample is the source of the 12 T cell receptor beta chains below, sequenced in a study of cytomegalovirus exposure and HLA in healthy donors. The PCR used 60 Vbeta and 13 Jbeta primers. Sequencing was performed with immunoSEQ multiplex PCR; in TCRdb, only in-frame clones are kept and a portion is missing. The sample shows about 230,000 clones, 77% of them seen only once. The material sequenced was PBMCs. These receptors all stem from a woman aged 55-75 years in good health and CMV-seropositive.

V usage is TRBV28 and J usage is TRBJ1-1, with 11 bases matching TRBD1. Germline lookup yields CDR1 MDHEN and CDR2 SYDVKM. With 7 bases clipped from V and 11 bases from J, the junction kept 9 bases outside the gene matches. The CDR3 extends over 13 amino acids. The CDR3 nucleotides are TGTGCCAGCAACCCGGGACAGGGGGTAGTGGCTTTCTTT. This sequence encodes CASNPGQGVVAFF. Variable domain in full (rest from reference TRBV28 and TRBJ1-1): DVKVTQSSRYLVKRTGEKVFLECVQDMDHENMFWYRQDPGLGLRLIYFSYDVKMKEKGDIPEGYSVSREKKERFSLILESASTNQTSMYLCASNPGQGVVAFFGQGTRLTVV.

As for this clone: A junction boundary mismatches the germline segment, possibly from a read error. V usage is TRBV7-9 and J usage is TRBJ1-3, with 9 bases matching TRBD1. This CDR3 is 14 amino acids long. Germline assignment: CDR1 SEHNR and CDR2 FQNEAQ (reference sequence). This chain's CDR3 is CASSSHTGTGLNTF. The CDR3 DNA follows: TGTGCCAGCAGCTCTCATACCGGGACAGGGTTAAATACATTT.

V usage is TRBV2 and J usage is TRBJ2-7; 13 nucleotides match TRBD2. V lost 6 bases to trimming and J lost 2 bases; unmatched junction nucleotides: 10. CDR1 is SNHLY, CDR2 FYNNEI, per germline. CDR3 length: 17 residues. The CDR3 sequence is CASRPEPGLAGPYEQYF. The CDR3 nucleotides are TGTGCCAGCAGGCCAGAACCGGGACTAGCGGGACCCTACGAGCAGTACTTC.

The sample holds one count of this clone. V is TRBV7-2 and J is TRBJ2-3; 7 nucleotides agree with TRBD2. V gave up 5 bases and J gave up 3 bases; unmatched junction bases: 11. The CDR3 is 16 residues long. In germline, CDR1 is SGHTA, CDR2 FQGNSA. The CDR3 is CASSLGLEVFTDTQYF. The CDR3 nucleotides read TGTGCCAGCAGCCTAGGACTAGAGGTCTTTACAGATACGCAGTATTTT.

V and J are TRBV7-9 and TRBJ2-7; tentative D call: TRBD2 (7 bases). The germline gives CDR1 SEHNR, CDR2 FQNEAQ (reference sequence). The germline V and J ends were trimmed by 2 bases and 6 bases, with 17 bases remaining between them. This CDR3 has 15 residues. CDR3 loop: CASSLSGGDLFEQYF. As DNA, the CDR3 is TGTGCCAGCAGCTTATCGGGGGGCGATTTGTTCGAGCAGTACTTC.

This clone has more than one count but fewer than ten. This rearrangement joins TRBV18 to TRBJ1-6; D is undetermined. V lost 3 bases and J lost 10, with 16 bases in between. Germline CDR1 reads KGHSH; CDR2 reads LQKENI. The CDR3 covers 15 residues. In nucleotides, the CDR3 is TGTGCCAGCTCACCTTCGGAGGAGGCGGCATCACCCCTCCACTTT. It encodes CASSPSEEAASPLHF.

This chain connects TRBV18 to TRBJ1-2; unclear D gene. From germline, CDR1 is KGHSH and CDR2 LQKENI. V shed 3 bases and J shed 0 bases, with 8 bases lying between them. There are 14 residues in the CDR3. As DNA, the CDR3 is TGTGCCAGCTCACCCACACTAGCTAACTATGGCTACACCTTC. Protein product: CASSPTLANYGYTF. The full variable domain, with the rest looked up from reference TRBV18 and TRBJ1-2, is NAGVMQNPRHLVRRRGQEARLRCSPMKGHSHVYWYRQLPEEGLKFMVYLQKENIIDESGMPKERFSAEFPKEGPSILRIQQVVRGDSAAYFCASSPTLANYGYTFGSGTRLTVV.

The chain uses TRBV25-1 and TRBJ2-3, with 9 bases aligning to TRBD2. The ends lost 6 bases at V and 4 bases at J; junction bases unmatched: 5. Looked up from germline, CDR1 is MGHDK and CDR2 is SYGVNS. CDR3 size: 14 residues. The CDR3 nucleotides are TGTGCCAGCAGGAAGACTAGCGGCTCAGATACGCAGTATTTT. Amino acid sequence: CASRKTSGSDTQYF.

The rearrangement uses TRBV18 and TRBJ1-2, with 7 bases aligning to TRBD1. J was trimmed by 1 base and V by 4 bases; bases with no gene match: 0. The germline V gene has CDR1 KGHSH and CDR2 LQKENI. CDR3 length equals 13 residues. CDR3 coding DNA: TGTGCCAGCTCACGGGACAGTAACTATGGCTACACCTTC. The encoded protein is CASSRDSNYGYTF.

This chain links TRBV23-1 with TRBJ1-1; 10 bases align to TRBD1. TRBV23-1 belongs to the ORF category, with a function that is uncertain. With V trimmed by 4 bases and J by 5 bases, 16 bases remained unmatched. This CDR3 has 18 amino acids. The CDR3 DNA reads TGCGCCAGCAGTCTACCACCTCGGGACAGGGGAAAAAGGACTGAAGCTTTCTTT. This codes for CASSLPPRDRGKRTEAFF.

This chain uses TRBV6-4 with TRBJ2-4, with 8 bases identical to TRBD1. The germline CDR1 and CDR2 sequences are MRHNA and SNTAGT. This CDR3 is built from 15 residues. V lost 5 bases and J lost 8; bases outside the gene matches: 11. The CDR3 DNA follows: TGTGCCAGCAGTCGCACAGGGGGACCTAATGACATTCAGTACTTC. Translation: CASSRTGGPNDIQYF.

The CDR3 protein is CASSRPGQGEGGYTF. The CDR3 region has the DNA TGTGCCAGCTCACGGCCCGGACAGGGCGAAGGGGGCTACACCTTC. This chain connects TRBV18 to TRBJ1-2; 8 bases are a match to TRBD1. Germline V gene sequence: CDR1 KGHSH, CDR2 LQKENI. The CDR3 is 15 amino acids. The junction had 12 bases not matched to a gene; V was cut back by 4 bases and J by 8 bases. Variable domain in full (rest from reference TRBV18 and TRBJ1-2): NAGVMQNPRHLVRRRGQEARLRCSPMKGHSHVYWYRQLPEEGLKFMVYLQKENIIDESGMPKERFSAEFPKEGPSILRIQQVVRGDSAAYFCASSRPGQGEGGYTFGSGTRLTVV.